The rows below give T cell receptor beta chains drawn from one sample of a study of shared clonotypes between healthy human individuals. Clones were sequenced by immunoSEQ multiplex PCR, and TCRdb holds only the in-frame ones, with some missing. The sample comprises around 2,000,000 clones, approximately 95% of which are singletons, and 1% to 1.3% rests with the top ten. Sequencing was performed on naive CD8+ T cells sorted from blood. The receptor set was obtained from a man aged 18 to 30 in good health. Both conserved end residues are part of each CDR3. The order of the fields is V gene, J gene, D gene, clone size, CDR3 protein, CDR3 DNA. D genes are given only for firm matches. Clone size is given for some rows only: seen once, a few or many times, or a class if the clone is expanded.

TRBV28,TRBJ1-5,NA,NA,CASSLAYQPQHF,TGTGCCAGCAGTTTGGCCTATCAGCCCCAGCATTTT
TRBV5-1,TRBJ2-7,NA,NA,CASSLTLGQNEQYF,TGCGCCAGCAGCTTGACCTTGGGACAAAACGAGCAGTACTTC
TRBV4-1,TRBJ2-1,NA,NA,CASSPGPSSYNEQFF,TGCGCCAGCAGCCCGGGACCGAGCTCCTACAATGAGCAGTTCTTC
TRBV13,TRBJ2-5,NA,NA,CASSLAGYQETQYF,TGTGCCAGCAGCTTAGCAGGGTACCAAGAGACCCAGTACTTC
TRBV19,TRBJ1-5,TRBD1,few,CASSMDGTGLTQPQHF,TGTGCCAGTAGTATGGACGGGACAGGGTTAACCCAGCCCCAGCATTTT
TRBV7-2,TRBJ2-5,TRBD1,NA,CASSLTGQGLGKTQYF,TGTGCCAGCAGCTTAACGGGACAGGGTTTAGGGAAGACCCAGTACTTC
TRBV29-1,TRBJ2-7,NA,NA,CSVEEGYEQYF,TGCAGCGTTGAAGAGGGCTACGAGCAGTACTTC
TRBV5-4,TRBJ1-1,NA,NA,CASSLGLGYTEAFF,TGTGCCAGCAGCTTGGGGCTGGGATACACTGAAGCTTTCTTT
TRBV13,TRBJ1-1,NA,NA,CASSSTGTEAFF,TGTGCCAGCAGCTCTACAGGGACTGAAGCTTTCTTT
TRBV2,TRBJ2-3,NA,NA,CASSGTASTDTQYF,TGTGCCAGCAGTGGGACAGCGAGCACAGATACGCAGTATTTT
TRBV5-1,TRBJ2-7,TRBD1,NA,CASSSPGTGETYEQYF,TGCGCCAGCAGCTCGCCGGGGACAGGGGAAACCTACGAGCAGTACTTC
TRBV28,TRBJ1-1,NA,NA,CASSSPDAVEAFF,TGTGCCAGCAGTTCCCCAGATGCCGTCGAAGCTTTCTTT
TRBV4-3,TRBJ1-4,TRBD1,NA,CASSQLTGVANEKLFF,TGCGCCAGCAGCCAGCTAACAGGGGTGGCTAATGAAAAACTGTTTTTT
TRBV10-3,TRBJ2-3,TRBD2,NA,CAISDGTSAYTQYF,TGTGCCATCAGTGATGGGACTAGCGCTTATACGCAGTATTTT
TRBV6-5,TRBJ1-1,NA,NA,CASSYEGKQAFF,TGTGCCAGCAGTTACGAAGGGAAACAAGCTTTCTTT
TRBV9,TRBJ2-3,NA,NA,CASSQAGADTQYF,TGTGCCAGCAGCCAAGCAGGGGCAGATACGCAGTATTTT
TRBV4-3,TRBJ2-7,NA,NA,CASSQTRGGEVDYEQYF,TGCGCCAGCAGCCAAACCCGGGGTGGGGAAGTCGACTACGAGCAGTACTTC
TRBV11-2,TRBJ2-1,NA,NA,CASTEGAGVNNEQFF,TGTGCCAGCACAGAGGGGGCGGGGGTTAACAATGAGCAGTTCTTC
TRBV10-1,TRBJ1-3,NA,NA,CARGRIFSGNTIYF,TGCGCCAGAGGCAGAATCTTCTCTGGAAACACCATATATTTT
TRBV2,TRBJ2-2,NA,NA,CAGNWRAGGELFF,TGTGCCGGAAATTGGAGGGCGGGCGGGGAGCTGTTTTTT
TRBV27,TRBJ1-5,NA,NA,CASSLGSSNQPQHF,TGTGCCAGCAGTTTGGGGTCGAGCAATCAGCCCCAGCATTTT
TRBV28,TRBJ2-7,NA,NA,CASSFSGREQYF,TGTGCCAGCAGTTTTTCAGGGAGGGAGCAGTACTTC
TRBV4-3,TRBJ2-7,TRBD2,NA,CASSQSTSGNYEQYF,TGCGCCAGCAGCCAATCGACTAGCGGCAACTACGAGCAGTACTTC
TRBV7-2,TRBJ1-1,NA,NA,CASSVGLMGAFF,TGTGCCAGCAGCGTAGGTCTTATGGGGGCTTTCTTT
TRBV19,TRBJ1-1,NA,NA,CASSNPLGYMNTEAFF,TGTGCCAGTAGTAACCCCTTAGGGTACATGAACACTGAAGCTTTCTTT
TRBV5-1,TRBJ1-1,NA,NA,CASSLPSNTEAFF,TGCGCCAGCAGCTTGCCCTCAAACACTGAAGCTTTCTTT
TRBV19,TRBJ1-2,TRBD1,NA,CASSTAGTGAYGYTF,TGTGCCAGTAGTACCGCCGGGACAGGGGCCTATGGCTACACCTTC
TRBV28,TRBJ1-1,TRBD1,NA,CASSSGQAPQKCDF,TGTGCCAGCAGTTCGGGACAGGCTCCTCAAAAGTGTGACTTT
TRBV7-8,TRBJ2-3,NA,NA,CASSLGDSSTDTQYF,TGTGCCAGCAGCTTAGGGGACTCGAGCACAGATACGCAGTATTTT
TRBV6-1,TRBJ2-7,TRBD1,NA,CASTSRGPSSYEQYF,TGTGCCAGCACCTCAAGGGGGCCGAGCTCCTACGAGCAGTACTTC
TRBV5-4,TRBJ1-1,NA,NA,CASTQGGNTEAFF,TGTGCCAGCACTCAGGGTGGGAACACTGAAGCTTTCTTT
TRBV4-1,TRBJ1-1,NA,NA,CASSQSGAEAFF,TGCGCCAGCAGCCAATCGGGTGCTGAAGCTTTCTTT
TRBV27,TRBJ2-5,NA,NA,CASSLNPVSYTQYF,TGTGCCAGCAGTTTAAATCCCGTATCCTATACCCAGTACTTC
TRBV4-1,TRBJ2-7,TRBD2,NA,CASSQEGLAGTYEQYF,TGCGCCAGCAGCCAAGAAGGTCTAGCGGGGACCTACGAGCAGTACTTC
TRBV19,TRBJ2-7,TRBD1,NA,CASSIFTGASYEQYF,TGTGCCAGTAGTATATTCACAGGGGCCTCCTACGAGCAGTACTTC
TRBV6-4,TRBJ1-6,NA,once,CASGNGLYNSPLHF,TGTGCCAGCGGAAACGGACTGTATAATTCACCCCTCCACTTT
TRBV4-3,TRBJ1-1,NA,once,CASSQYRNTEAFF,TGCGCCAGCAGCCAATACAGGAACACTGAAGCTTTCTTT
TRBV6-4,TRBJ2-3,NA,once,CASSDSINTQYF,TGTGCCAGCAGTGATTCGATAAATACGCAGTATTTT
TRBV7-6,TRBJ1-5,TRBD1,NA,CASSPGQGSNQPQHF,TGTGCCAGCAGCCCGGGACAGGGGTCTAATCAGCCCCAGCATTTT
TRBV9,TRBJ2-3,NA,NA,CASSARTRRDTQYF,TGTGCCAGCAGCGCTCGTACTAGGAGGGATACGCAGTATTTT
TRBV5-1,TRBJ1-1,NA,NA,CASSFLGAEAFF,TGCGCCAGCAGCTTCCTGGGCGCTGAAGCTTTCTTT
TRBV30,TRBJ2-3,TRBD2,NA,CAWSVGLAGGTDTQYF,TGTGCCTGGAGTGTAGGGCTAGCGGGGGGCACAGATACGCAGTATTTT